Described below is a single T cell receptor (beta chain) sequence and its context. Membership in each cohort depended on participant-reported clinical history. This sample stems from a study of blood T cell repertoires in COVID-19. Study background: Both acute and convalescent COVID-19 samples were obtained from the United States, Italy and Spain. T cells, B-cell-depleted T cells, or PBMCs provided the cDNA or gDNA that served as material.

TCRdb's copy holds only in-frame clones and misses some; the assay was immunoSEQ multiplex PCR. The sample has about 150,000 clones, 80% to 90% seen once; the top ten hold around 7.1%. The specimen was PBMCs or T cells enriched from blood (not recorded which). The source of this sequence is a man aged 50-60 years who had recovered from COVID-19.

CDR3 loop: CASSSTPIQGQPQHF. CDR3 coding DNA: TGTGCCAGCAGTTCAACTCCCATCCAGGGGCAGCCCCAGCATTTT. This chain uses TRBV6-5 with TRBJ1-5; tentatively, D is TRBD1 (6 bases). Germline V CDR1 and CDR2: MNHEY, SVGAGI. This CDR3 region has 15 residues. Trimming shortened V by 4 bases and J by 7 bases, and 17 bases separated the two germline ends.